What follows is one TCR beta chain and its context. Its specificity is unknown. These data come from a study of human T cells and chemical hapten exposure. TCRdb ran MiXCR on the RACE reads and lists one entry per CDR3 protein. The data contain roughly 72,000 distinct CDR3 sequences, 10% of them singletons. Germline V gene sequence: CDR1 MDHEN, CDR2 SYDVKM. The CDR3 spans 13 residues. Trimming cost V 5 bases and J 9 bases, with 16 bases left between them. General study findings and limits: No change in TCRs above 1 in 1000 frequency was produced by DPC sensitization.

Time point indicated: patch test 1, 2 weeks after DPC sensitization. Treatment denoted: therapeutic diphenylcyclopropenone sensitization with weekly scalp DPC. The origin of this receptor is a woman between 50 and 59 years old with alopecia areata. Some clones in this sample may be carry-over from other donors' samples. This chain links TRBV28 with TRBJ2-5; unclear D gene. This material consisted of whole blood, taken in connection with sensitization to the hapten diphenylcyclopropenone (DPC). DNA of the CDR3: TGTGCCAGCAGTCCTCTCCATATCGAGTCCCAGTACTTC. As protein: CASSPLHIESQYF.